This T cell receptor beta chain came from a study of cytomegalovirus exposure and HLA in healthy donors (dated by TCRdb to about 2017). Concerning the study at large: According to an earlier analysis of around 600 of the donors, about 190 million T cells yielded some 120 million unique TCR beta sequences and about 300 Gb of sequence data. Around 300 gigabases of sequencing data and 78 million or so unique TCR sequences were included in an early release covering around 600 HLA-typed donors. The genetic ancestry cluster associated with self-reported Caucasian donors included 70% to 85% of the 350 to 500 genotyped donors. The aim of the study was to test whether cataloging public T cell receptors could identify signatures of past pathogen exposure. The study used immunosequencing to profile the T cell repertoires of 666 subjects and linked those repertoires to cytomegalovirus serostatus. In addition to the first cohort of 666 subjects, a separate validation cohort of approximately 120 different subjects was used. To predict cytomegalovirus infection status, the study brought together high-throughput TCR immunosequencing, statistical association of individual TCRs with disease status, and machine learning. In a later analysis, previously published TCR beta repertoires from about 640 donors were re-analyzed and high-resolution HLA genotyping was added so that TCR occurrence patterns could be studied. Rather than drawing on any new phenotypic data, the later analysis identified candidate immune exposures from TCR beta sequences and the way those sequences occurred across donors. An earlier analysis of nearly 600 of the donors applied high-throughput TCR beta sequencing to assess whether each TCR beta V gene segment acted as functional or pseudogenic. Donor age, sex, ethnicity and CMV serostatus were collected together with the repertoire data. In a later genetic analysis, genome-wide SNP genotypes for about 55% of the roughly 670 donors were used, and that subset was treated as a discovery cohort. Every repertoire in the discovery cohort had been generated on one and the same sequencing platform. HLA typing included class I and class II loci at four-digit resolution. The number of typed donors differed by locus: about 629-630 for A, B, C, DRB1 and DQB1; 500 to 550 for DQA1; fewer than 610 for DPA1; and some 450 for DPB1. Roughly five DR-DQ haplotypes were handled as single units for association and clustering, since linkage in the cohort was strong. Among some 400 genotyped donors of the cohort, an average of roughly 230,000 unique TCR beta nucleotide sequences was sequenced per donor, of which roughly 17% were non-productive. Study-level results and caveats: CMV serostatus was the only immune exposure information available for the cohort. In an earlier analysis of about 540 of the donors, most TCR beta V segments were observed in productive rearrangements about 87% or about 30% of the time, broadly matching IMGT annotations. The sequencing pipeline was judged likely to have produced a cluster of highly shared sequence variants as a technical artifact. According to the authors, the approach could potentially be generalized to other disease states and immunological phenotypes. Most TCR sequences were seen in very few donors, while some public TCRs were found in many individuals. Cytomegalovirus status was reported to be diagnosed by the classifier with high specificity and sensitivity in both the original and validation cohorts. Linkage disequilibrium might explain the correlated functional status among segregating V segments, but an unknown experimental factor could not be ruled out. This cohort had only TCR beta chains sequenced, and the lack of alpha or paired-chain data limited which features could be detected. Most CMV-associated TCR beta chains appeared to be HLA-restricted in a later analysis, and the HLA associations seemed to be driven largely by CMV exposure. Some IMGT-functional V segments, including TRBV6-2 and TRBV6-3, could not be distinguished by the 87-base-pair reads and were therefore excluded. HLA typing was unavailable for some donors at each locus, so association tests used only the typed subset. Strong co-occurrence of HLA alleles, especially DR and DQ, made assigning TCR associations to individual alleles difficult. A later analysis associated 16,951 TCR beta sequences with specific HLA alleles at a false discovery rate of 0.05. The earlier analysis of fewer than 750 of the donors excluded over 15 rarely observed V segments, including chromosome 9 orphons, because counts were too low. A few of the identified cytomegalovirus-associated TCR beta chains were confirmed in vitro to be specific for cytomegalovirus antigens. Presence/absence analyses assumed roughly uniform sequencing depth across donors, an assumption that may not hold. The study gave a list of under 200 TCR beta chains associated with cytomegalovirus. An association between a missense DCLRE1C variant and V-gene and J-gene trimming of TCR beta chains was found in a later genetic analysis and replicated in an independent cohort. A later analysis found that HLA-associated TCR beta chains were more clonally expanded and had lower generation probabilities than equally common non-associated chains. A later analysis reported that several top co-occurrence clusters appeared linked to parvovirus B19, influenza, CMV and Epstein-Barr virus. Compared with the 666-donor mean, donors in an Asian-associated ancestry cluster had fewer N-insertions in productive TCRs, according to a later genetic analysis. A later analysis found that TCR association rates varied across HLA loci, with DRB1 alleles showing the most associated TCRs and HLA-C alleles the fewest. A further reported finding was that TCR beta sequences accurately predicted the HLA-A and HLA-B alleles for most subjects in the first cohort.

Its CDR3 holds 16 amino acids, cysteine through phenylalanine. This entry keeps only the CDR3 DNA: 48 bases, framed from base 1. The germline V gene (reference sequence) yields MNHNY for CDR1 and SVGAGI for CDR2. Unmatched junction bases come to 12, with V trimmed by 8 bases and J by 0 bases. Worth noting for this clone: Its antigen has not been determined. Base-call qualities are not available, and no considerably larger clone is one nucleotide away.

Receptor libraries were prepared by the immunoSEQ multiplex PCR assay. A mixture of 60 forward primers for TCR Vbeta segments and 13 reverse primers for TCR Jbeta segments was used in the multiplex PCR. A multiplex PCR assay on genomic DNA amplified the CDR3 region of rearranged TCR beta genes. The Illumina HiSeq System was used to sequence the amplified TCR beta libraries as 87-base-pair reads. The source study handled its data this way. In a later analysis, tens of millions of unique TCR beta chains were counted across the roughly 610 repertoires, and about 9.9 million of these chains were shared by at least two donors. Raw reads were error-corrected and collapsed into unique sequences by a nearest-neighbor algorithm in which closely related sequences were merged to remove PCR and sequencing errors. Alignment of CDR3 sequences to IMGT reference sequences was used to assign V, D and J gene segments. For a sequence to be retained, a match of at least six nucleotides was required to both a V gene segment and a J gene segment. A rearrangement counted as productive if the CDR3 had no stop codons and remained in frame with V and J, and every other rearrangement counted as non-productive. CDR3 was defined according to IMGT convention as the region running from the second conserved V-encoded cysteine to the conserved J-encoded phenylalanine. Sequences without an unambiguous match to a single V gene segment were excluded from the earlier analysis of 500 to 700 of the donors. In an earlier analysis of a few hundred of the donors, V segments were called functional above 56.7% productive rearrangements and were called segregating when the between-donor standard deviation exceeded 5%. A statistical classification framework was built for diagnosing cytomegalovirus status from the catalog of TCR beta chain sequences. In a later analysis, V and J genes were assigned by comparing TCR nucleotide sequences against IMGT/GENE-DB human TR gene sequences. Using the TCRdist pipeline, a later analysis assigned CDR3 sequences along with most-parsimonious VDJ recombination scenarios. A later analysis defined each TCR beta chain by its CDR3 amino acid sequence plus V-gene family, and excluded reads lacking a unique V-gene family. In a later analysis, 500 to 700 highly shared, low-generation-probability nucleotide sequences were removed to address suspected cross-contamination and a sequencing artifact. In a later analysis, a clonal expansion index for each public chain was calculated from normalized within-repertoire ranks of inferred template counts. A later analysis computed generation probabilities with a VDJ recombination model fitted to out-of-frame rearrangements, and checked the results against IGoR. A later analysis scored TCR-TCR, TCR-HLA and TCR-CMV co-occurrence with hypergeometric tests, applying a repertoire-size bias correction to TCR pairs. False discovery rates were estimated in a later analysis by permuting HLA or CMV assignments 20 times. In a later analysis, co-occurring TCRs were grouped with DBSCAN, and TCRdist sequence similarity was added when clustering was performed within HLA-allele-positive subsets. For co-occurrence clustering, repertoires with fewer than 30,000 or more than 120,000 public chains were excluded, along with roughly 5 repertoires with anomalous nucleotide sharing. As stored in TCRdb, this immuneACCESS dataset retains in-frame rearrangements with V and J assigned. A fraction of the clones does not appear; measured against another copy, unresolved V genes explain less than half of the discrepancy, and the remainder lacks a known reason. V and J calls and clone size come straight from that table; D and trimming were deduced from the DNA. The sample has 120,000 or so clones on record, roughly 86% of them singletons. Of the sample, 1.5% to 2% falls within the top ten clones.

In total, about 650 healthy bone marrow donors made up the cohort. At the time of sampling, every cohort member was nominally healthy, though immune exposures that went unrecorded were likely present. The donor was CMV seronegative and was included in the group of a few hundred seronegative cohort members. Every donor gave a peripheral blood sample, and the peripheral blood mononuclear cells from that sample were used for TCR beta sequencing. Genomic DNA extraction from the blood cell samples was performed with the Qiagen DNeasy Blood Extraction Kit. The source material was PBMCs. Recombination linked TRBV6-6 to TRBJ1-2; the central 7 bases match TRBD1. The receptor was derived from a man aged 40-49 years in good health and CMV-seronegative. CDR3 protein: CASGRQGEVSNYGYTF. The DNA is TGTGCCAGCGGACGACAGGGCGAGGTCTCTAACTATGGCTACACCTTC.